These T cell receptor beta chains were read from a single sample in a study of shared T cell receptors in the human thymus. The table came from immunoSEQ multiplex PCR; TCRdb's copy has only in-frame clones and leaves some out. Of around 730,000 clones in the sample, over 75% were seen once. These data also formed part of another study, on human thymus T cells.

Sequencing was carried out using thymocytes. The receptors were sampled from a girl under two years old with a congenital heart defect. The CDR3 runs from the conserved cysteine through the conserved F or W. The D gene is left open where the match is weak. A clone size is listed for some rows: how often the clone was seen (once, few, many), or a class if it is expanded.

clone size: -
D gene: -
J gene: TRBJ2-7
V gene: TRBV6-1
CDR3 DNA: TGTGCCAGCAGTGCTTACCCGGGGGTGGCGGAATCCTACGAGCAGTACTTC
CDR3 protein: CASSAYPGVAESYEQYF

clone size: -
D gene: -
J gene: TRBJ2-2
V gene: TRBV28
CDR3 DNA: TGTGCCAGCGGGCGGAGGTCCAACACCGGGGAGCTGTTTTTT
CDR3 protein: CASGRRSNTGELFF

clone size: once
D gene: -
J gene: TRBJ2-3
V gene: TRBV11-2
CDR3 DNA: TGTGCCAGCAGCTCGATAGCCGACTCCACAGATACGCAGTATTTT
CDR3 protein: CASSSIADSTDTQYF

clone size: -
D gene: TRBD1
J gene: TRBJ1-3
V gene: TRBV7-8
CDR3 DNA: TGTGCCAGCAGCTTCTCGGACAGGGGGACAGGAAACACCATATATTTT
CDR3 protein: CASSFSDRGTGNTIYF

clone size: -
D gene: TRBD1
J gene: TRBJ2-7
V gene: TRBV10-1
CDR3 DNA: TGCGCCAGCAGTATGGGACAGCCGGAGGCCTACGAGCAGTACTTC
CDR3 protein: CASSMGQPEAYEQYF

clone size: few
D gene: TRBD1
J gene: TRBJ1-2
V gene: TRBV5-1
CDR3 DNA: TGCGCCAGCAGCTTGGGAAGACAGGGGAAGGACTATGGCTACACCTTC
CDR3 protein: CASSLGRQGKDYGYTF

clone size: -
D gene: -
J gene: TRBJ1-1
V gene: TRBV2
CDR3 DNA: TGTGCCAGCAGCTCTCTAACAGGGCCCACTGAAGCTTTCTTT
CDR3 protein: CASSSLTGPTEAFF

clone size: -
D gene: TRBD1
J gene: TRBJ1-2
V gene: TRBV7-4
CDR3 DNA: TGTGCCAGCAGCTTAGTCGGCGTGGGGGACAGCTGGAAGAGGGACTATGGCTACACCTTC
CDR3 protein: CASSLVGVGDSWKRDYGYTF

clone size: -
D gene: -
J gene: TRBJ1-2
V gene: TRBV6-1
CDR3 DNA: TGTGCCAGCCACGGCAGGGACTATGGCTACACCTTC
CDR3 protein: CASHGRDYGYTF

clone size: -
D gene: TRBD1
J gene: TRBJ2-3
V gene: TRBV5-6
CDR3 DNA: TGTGCCAGCAGCTTGGGGGCCGGGACAGGGGACGCCGATACGCAGTATTTT
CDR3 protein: CASSLGAGTGDADTQYF

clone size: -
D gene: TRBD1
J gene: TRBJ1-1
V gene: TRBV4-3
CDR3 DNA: TGCGCCAGCAGCCAAGAGGGACAGGGGGATTCGGAGACTGAAGCTTTCTTT
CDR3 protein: CASSQEGQGDSETEAFF

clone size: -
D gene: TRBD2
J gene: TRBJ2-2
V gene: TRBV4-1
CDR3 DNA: TGCGCCATAAGCGGGGGGGGTACCGGGGAGCTGTTTTTT
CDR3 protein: CAISGGGTGELFF

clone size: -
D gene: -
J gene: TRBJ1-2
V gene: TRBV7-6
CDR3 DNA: TGTGCCAGCAGCCGCCGGTGGGGCGCCTACACCTTC
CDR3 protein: CASSRRWGAYTF

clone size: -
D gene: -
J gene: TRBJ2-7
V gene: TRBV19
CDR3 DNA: TGTGCCAGTAGTGGAGGGAATTCCTACGAGCAGTACTTC
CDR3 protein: CASSGGNSYEQYF

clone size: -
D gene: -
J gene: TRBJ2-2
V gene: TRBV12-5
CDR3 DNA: TGTGCTAGTGGTTTTTTTAGGGCCAGGGGTTTTACCGGGGAGCTGTTTTTT
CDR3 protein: CASGFFRARGFTGELFF

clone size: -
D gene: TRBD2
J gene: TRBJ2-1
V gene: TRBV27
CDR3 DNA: TGTGCCAGCAGTCGGACTAGCGGGGGGGAGGATGAGCAGTTCTTC
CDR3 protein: CASSRTSGGEDEQFF

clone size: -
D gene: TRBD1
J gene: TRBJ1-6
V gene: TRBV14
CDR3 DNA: TGTGCCAGCAGCCAAAGGGGGGACCGGACAGGAGATTCCTATAATTCACCCCTCCACTTT
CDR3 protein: CASSQRGDRTGDSYNSPLHF

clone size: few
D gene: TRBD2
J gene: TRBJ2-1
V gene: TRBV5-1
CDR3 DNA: TGCGCCAGCAGCCCGACCGGGACTACTAATGAGCAGTTCTTC
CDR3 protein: CASSPTGTTNEQFF

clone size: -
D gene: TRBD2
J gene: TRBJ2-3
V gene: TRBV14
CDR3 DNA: TGTGCCAGCAGCCATCTCCTAGCGGGGGGCACAGATACGCAGTATTTT
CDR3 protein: CASSHLLAGGTDTQYF

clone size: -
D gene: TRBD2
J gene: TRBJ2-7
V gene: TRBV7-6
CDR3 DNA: TGTGCCAGCAGCTTCCTAGCGGGCCACTACGAGCAGTACTTC
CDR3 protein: CASSFLAGHYEQYF

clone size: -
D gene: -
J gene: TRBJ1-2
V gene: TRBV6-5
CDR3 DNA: TGTGCCAGCAGTTGCCGCGGGGGTCCCCATGGCTACACCTTC
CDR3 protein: CASSCRGGPHGYTF

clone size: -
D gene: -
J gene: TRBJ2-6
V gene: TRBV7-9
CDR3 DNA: TGTGCCAGCAGCTTAGGTGTGGCCGACAGCTCTGGGGCCAACGTCCTGACTTTC
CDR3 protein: CASSLGVADSSGANVLTF

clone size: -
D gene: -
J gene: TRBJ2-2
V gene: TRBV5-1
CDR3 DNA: TGCGCCAGCAGCTTGGCGGACACCGGGGAGCTGTTTTTT
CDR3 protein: CASSLADTGELFF

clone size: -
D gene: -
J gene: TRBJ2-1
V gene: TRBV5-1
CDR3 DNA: TGCGCCAGCAGCAGGGGAACAGGTGACAATGAGCAGTTCTTC
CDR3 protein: CASSRGTGDNEQFF

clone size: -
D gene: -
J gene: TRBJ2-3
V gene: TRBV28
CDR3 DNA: TGTGCCAGCACATCTGCGGGGGCTAGCACAGATACGCAGTATTTT
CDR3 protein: CASTSAGASTDTQYF

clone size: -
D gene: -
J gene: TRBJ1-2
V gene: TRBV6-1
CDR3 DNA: TGTGCCAGCAGTCCGGTGAGATATGGCTACACCTTC
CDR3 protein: CASSPVRYGYTF

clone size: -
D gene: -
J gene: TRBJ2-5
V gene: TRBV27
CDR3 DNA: TGTGCCAGCAGTTTCCCGGGAAGACAAGAGACCCAGTACTTC
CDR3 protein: CASSFPGRQETQYF

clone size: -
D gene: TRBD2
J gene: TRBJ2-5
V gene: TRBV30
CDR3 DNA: TGTGCCTGGAGTCCGGGACTAGCGGGGGAAGAGACCCAGTACTTC
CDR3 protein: CAWSPGLAGEETQYF

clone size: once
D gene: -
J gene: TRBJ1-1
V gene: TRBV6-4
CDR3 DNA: TGTGCCAGCAGGGAAACAGGGTCCAATGAAACGAACACTGAAGCTTTCTTT
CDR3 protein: CASRETGSNETNTEAFF

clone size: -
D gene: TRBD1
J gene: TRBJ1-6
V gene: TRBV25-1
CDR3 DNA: TGTGCCAGCAGTGATAGGGGACAGGGTTTTTTGTCCAATTCACCCCTCCACTTT
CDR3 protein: CASSDRGQGFLSNSPLHF

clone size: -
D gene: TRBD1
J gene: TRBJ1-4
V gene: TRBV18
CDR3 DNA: TGTGCCAGCTCACCATACGACTGGACAGGGACTGAAAAACTGTTTTTT
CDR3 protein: CASSPYDWTGTEKLFF

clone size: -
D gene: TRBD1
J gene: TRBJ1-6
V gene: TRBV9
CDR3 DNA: TGTGCCAGCAGCGCGAGGACAGGGGGTTATAATTCCCCCCTCCACTTT
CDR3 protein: CASSARTGGYNSPLHF

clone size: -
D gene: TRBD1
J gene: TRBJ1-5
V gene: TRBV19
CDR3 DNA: TGTGCCAGTAGTATAGATACGGACAGGGACGATAATCAGCCCCAGCATTTT
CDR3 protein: CASSIDTDRDDNQPQHF

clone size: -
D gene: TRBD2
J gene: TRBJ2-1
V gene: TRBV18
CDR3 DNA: TGTGCCAGCTCACCACCGGTCGGCGGGGGGGCTTACAATGAGCAGTTCTTC
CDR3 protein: CASSPPVGGGAYNEQFF

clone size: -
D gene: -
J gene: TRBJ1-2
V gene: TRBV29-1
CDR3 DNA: TGCAGCGTTGCCTCTGGCGGGGCAGCTAACTATGGCTACACCTTC
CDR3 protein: CSVASGGAANYGYTF

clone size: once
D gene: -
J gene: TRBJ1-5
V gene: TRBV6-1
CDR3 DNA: TGTGCCAGCAACTTGAGTCCTCCGGATCAGCCCCAGCATTTT
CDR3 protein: CASNLSPPDQPQHF

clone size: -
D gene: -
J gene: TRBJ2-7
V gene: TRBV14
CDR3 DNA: TGTGCCAGCAGCCAAGAAGGGGGACCAACACCTTACGAGCAGTACTTC
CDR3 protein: CASSQEGGPTPYEQYF

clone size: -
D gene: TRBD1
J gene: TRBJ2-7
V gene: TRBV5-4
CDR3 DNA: TGTGCCAGCAGCCAACACAGGGGGCTTGCGGAGCAGTACTTC
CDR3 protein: CASSQHRGLAEQYF

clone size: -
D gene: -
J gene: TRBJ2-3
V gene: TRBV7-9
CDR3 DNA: TGTGCCAGCAGCTTAGTCCAGGGCAGCACAGATACGCAGTATTTT
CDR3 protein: CASSLVQGSTDTQYF

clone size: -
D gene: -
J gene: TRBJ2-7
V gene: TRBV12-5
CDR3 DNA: TGTGCTAGTGGTTTGCTCACGGTTCCCTACGAGCAGTACTTC
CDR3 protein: CASGLLTVPYEQYF

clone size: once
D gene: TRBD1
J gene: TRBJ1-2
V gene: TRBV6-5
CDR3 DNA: TGTGCCAGCAGCCGCACAGGGGAGAGCGGCTACACCTTC
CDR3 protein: CASSRTGESGYTF

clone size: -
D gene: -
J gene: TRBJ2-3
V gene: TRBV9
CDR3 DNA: TGTGCCAGCAGCGGACGGACAGACAGCACAGATACGCAGTATTTT
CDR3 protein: CASSGRTDSTDTQYF

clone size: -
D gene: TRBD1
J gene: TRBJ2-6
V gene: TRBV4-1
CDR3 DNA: TGCGCCAGCAGCCACCGAGAGACAGGGGAGAAGTCTGGGGCCAACGTCCTGACTTTC
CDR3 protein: CASSHRETGEKSGANVLTF

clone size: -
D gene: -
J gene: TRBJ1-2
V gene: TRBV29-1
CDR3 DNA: TGCAGTGTAACGGCGGGTTTCTCCTTC
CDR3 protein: CSVTAGFSF

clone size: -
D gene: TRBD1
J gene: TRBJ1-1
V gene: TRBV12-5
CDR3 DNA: TGTGCTAGTGTTGAGGGGGCGCGGGGTGAAGCTTTCTTT
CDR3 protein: CASVEGARGEAFF

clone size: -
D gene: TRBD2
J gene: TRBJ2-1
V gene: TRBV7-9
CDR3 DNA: TGTGCCAGCAGCTTCGATGGTAGCGGGGGGATCAATGAGCAGTTCTTC
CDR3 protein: CASSFDGSGGINEQFF

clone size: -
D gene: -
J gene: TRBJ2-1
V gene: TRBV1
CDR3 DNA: TGCACCAGCAGCCAAGTTAAGGCTTGGGGGGGAACCTACAATGAGCAGTTCTTC
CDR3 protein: CTSSQVKAWGGTYNEQFF

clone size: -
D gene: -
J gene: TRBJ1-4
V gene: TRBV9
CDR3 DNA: TGTGCCAGCACGACAAACGGCCAGGGCAGGGAAAAACTGTTTTTT
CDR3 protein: CASTTNGQGREKLFF

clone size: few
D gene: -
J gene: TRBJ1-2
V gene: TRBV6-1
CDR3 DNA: TGTGCCAGCAGTGTTAACAGGGAGCAAGGCTACACCTTC
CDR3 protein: CASSVNREQGYTF

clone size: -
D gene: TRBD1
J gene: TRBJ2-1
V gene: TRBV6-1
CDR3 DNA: TGTGCCAGCAGTGCAACACCCCGGACAGGGACAACCTACAATGAGCAGTTCTTC
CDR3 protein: CASSATPRTGTTYNEQFF

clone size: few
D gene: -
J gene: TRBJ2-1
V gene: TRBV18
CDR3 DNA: TGTGCCAGCTCACCAGAGCAGGAGGTGGGATACAATGAGCAGTTCTTC
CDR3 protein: CASSPEQEVGYNEQFF

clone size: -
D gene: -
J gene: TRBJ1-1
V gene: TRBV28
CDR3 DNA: TGTGCCAGCAGTTCAGCAGGGCCGGGCGAAGCTTTCTTT
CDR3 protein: CASSSAGPGEAFF

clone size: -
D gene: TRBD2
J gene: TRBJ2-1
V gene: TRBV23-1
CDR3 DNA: TGCGCCAGCAGCCACGCCGGCGGGGGGGACAATGAGCAGTTCTTC
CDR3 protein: CASSHAGGGDNEQFF

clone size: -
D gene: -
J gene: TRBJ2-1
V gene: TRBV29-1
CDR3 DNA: TGCAGCGTTGAGGTTCTTCTGGGGGGTGAGCAGTTCTTC
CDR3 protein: CSVEVLLGGEQFF

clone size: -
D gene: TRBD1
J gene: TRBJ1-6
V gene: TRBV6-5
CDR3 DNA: TGTGCCAGCAAGGGACAGCCTTATAATTCACCCCTCCACTTT
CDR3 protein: CASKGQPYNSPLHF